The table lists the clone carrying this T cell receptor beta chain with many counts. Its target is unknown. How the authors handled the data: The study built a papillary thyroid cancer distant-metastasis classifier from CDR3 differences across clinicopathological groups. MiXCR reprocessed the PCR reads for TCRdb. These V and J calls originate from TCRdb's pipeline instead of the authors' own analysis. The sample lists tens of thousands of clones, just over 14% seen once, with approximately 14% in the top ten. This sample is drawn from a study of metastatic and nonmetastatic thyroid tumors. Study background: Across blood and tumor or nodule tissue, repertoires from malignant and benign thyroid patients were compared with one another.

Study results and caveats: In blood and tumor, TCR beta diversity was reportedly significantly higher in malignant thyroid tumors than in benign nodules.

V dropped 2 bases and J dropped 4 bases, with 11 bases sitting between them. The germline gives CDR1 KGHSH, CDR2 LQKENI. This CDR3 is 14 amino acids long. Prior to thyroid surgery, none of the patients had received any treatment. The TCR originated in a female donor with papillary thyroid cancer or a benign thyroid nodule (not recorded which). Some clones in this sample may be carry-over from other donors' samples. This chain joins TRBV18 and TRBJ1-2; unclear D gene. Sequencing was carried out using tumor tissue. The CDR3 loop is CASSPGLKGYGYTF. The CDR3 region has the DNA TGTGCCAGCTCACCAGGTCTAAAAGGCTATGGCTACACCTTC.